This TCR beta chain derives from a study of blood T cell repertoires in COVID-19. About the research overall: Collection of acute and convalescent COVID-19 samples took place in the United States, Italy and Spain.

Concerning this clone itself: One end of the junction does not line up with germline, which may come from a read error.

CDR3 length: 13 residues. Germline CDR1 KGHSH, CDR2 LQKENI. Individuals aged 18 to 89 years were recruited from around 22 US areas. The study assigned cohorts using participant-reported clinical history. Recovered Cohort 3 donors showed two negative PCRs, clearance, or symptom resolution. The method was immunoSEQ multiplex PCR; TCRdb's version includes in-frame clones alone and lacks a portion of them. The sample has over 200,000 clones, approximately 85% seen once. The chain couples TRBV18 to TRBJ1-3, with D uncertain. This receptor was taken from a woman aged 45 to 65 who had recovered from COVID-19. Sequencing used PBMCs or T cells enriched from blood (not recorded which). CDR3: CASSPVITDPVNF. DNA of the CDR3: TGTGCCAGCTCACCGGTTATAACAGACCCCGTGAATTTT.